Below, 21 T cell receptor beta chains from the same sample are listed, as sequenced in a study of PD-L1 blockade in urothelial cancer. Time point described: pretreatment peripheral blood. Measured with immunoSEQ multiplex PCR; TCRdb has only the in-frame clones, and not every one. The sample records fewer than 65,000 clones, approximately 88% being singletons. The material was PBMCs, obtained around atezolizumab (anti-PD-L1) treatment. These receptors were obtained from a woman in her sixties with urothelial cancer.

J is TRBJ2-7 and V is TRBV5-1; 7 nucleotides align to TRBD1. This CDR3 has 16 amino acids. Germline V gene lookup returns CDR1 SGHRS and CDR2 YFSETQ. J gave up 1 base and V 1 base, and 8 bases lay outside the gene matches. The CDR3 spells CASSLPSDRPSYEQYF. CDR3 coding DNA: TGCGCCAGCAGCTTGCCGTCGGACAGGCCTTCCTACGAGCAGTACTTC.

V is TRBV27 and J is TRBJ2-3, with 8 bases lining up with TRBD2. The CDR3 spans 15 residues. V was pared by 2 bases and J by 4 bases, with 5 bases of the junction left unmatched. The germline CDR1 and CDR2 sequences are MNHEY and SMNVEV (reference sequence). As DNA, the CDR3 is TGTGCCAGCAGTTTAACGCGGGGGGCCTCAGATACGCAGTATTTT. This codes for CASSLTRGASDTQYF.

The V gene is TRBV9, the J gene TRBJ2-3; 9 nucleotides line up with TRBD1. Trimming took 3 bases from V and 5 from J; bases not matched to a gene: 4. Germline V lookup: CDR1 SGDLS, CDR2 YYNGEE. CDR3 size: 14 residues. CDR3 loop: CASSGQGVIDTQYF. The DNA for the CDR3 is TGTGCCAGCAGCGGACAGGGGGTTATAGATACGCAGTATTTT. Full variable domain (missing parts from reference TRBV9 and TRBJ2-3): DSGVTQTPKHLITATGQRVTLRCSPRSGDLSVYWYQQSLDQGLQFLIQYYNGEERAKGNILERFSAQQFPDLHSELNLSSLELGDSALYFCASSGQGVIDTQYFGPGTRLTVL.

The chain is built from TRBV19 and TRBJ2-1; D possibly corresponds to TRBD1 (6 bases). Germline V CDR1 and CDR2: LNHDA, SQIVND (reference sequence). This CDR3 spans 11 amino acids. V was shortened by 7 bases and J by 12 bases, with 13 bases between the two germline ends. The CDR3: CASTLDSRQFF. In nucleotides, the CDR3 is TGTGCCAGTACCCTGGACAGTCGGCAGTTCTTC.

This clone occurred a few times. The rearrangement joins TRBV7-2 to TRBJ1-1, with 10 bases fitting TRBD1. The CDR3 has 15 amino acids. The germline gives CDR1 SGHTA, CDR2 FQGNSA. The V and J ends lost 11 bases and 5 bases, in that order; junction bases with no gene match: 14. The CDR3 spells CAAVTGGFGRTEAFF. The CDR3 DNA follows: TGTGCCGCGGTGACAGGGGGCTTTGGGCGGACTGAAGCTTTCTTT.

This chain connects TRBV5-5 to TRBJ1-2; no clear D. The CDR3 has 12 residues. Trimming stripped 6 bases from V and 4 bases from J, with 10 bases between. The germline CDR1 and CDR2 sequences are SGHKS and YYEKEE (reference sequence). The CDR3 protein is CASTLEFYGYTF. DNA of the CDR3: TGTGCCAGCACGCTCGAGTTCTATGGCTACACCTTC. Full variable domain (outside the CDR3, taken from reference TRBV5-5 and TRBJ1-2): DAGVTQSPTHLIKTRGQQVTLRCSPISGHKSVSWYQQVLGQGPQFIFQYYEKEERGRGNFPDRFSARQFPNYSSELNVNALLLGDSALYLCASTLEFYGYTFGSGTRLTVV.

This chain connects TRBV6-6 to TRBJ1-1, with D uncertain. V lost 0 bases and J lost 4, with 9 bases in between. Looked up from germline, CDR1 is MNHNY and CDR2 is SVGAGI (reference sequence). This CDR3 contains 14 residues. CDR3 sequence reads: CASSYSGESTEAFF. As DNA, the CDR3 is TGTGCCAGCAGTTACTCTGGAGAGAGCACTGAAGCTTTCTTT.

The rearrangement joins TRBV27 to TRBJ1-1, with 7 positions matching TRBD1. With 4 bases clipped from V and 0 bases from J, the junction kept 8 bases outside the gene matches. From germline, CDR1 is MNHEY and CDR2 SMNVEV (reference sequence). This CDR3 contains 16 residues. The CDR3 nucleotides are TGTGCCAGCAGTTCCGGACAGGTTTACATGAACACTGAAGCTTTCTTT. It specifies CASSSGQVYMNTEAFF.

This clone was detected ten times or more. The J gene is TRBJ2-7, the V gene TRBV7-9, with TRBD2 identical over 7 bases. This CDR3 is 14 amino acids long. V gave up 11 bases and J gave up 2 bases; unmatched junction bases: 12. From germline, CDR1 is SEHNR and CDR2 FQNEAQ (reference sequence). CDR3 coding DNA: TGTGCCCTAGCTCGGGCTAGCGGTACCTACGAGCAGTACTTC. Its protein is CALARASGTYEQYF.

The rearrangement uses TRBV28 and TRBJ2-7; the match to TRBD2 covers 9 bases. The V gene end was trimmed by 3 bases and the J gene end by 2 bases; junction bases not matched to a gene: 11. CDR3 size: 17 residues. The germline gives CDR1 MDHEN, CDR2 SYDVKM. CDR3 nucleotides: TGTGCCAGCAGTTTCCAGACCAGACTAGCGGATCCCTACGAGCAGTACTTC. Amino acid sequence: CASSFQTRLADPYEQYF. Complete variable domain (other parts from reference TRBV28 and TRBJ2-7): DVKVTQSSRYLVKRTGEKVFLECVQDMDHENMFWYRQDPGLGLRLIYFSYDVKMKEKGDIPEGYSVSREKKERFSLILESASTNQTSMYLCASSFQTRLADPYEQYFGPGTRLTVT.

This chain links TRBV29-1 with TRBJ2-7; the D gene is possibly TRBD1 (5 bases). Germline V CDR1 and CDR2: SQVTM, ANQGSEA. The CDR3 runs to 12 residues. The germline V and J ends were trimmed by 4 bases and 1 base, with 8 bases remaining between them. CDR3 protein: CSVGGRSYEQYF. The CDR3, as DNA: TGCAGCGTTGGGGGCAGGTCCTACGAGCAGTACTTC.

This chain joins TRBV18 and TRBJ2-5; D ambiguous. V was shortened by 3 bases and J by 5 bases, with 7 bases between the two germline ends. This CDR3 region has 12 residues. Germline V gene data show CDR1 as KGHSH and CDR2 as LQKENI. The chain's CDR3 is CASSPELETQYF. Here the CDR3 DNA reads TGTGCCAGCTCACCCGAGCTGGAGACCCAGTACTTC.

The chain uses TRBV18 and TRBJ2-7; 7 positions agree with TRBD1. V dropped 8 bases and J dropped 7; count of bases not matched to a gene: 8. Germline-derived CDR1 and CDR2 are KGHSH and LQKENI. The CDR3 contains 12 residues. CDR3 protein: CASRDSSLEQYF. The CDR3 DNA is TGTGCCAGCAGGGACAGCTCTCTTGAGCAGTACTTC. The full variable domain, in which reference TRBV18 and TRBJ2-7 provide the parts outside the CDR3, is NAGVMQNPRHLVRRRGQEARLRCSPMKGHSHVYWYRQLPEEGLKFMVYLQKENIIDESGMPKERFSAEFPKEGPSILRIQQVVRGDSAAYFCASRDSSLEQYFGPGTRLTVT.

The chain combines TRBV6-1 with TRBJ2-1; D unresolved. CDR1 and CDR2 from the germline V gene are MNHNS and SASEGT. V lost 4 bases and J lost 0, with 10 bases in between. This CDR3 contains 15 residues. CDR3 nucleotides: TGTGCCAGCAGTGTATCGCCGGGCTCCTACAATGAGCAGTTCTTC. Its protein product is CASSVSPGSYNEQFF.

CDR3 sequence reads: CASSLKELVPKNIQYF. The CDR3, as DNA: TGTGCCAGCAGCTTAAAAGAACTAGTACCCAAAAACATTCAGTACTTC. This chain joins TRBV11-3 and TRBJ2-4, with D maybe TRBD2 (5 bases). V was cut by 2 bases and J by 2 bases, with 13 bases left in between. Germline V gene lookup returns CDR1 SGHNT and CDR2 YENEEA. The CDR3 length is 16 residues.

CDR3 in amino acids: CASGNTVQPQHF. The DNA of the CDR3 is TGTGCCAGCGGCAATACAGTTCAGCCCCAGCATTTT. The chain uses TRBV21-1 and TRBJ1-5; TRBD1, as called in the table, went unchecked against the DNA. TRBV21-1 is recorded as a pseudogene. This CDR3 comprises 12 residues.

V usage is TRBV4-2 and J usage is TRBJ1-6, with a tentative D call TRBD1 (5 bases). The CDR3 extends over 15 amino acids. V gave up 0 bases and J gave up 10 bases, with 13 bases separating them. The germline V gene has CDR1 LGHNA and CDR2 YNFKEQ. The CDR3: CASSQDRSQGSPLHF. The CDR3, as DNA: TGTGCCAGCAGCCAAGACAGGTCCCAGGGATCACCCCTCCACTTT.

The chain combines TRBV14 with TRBJ2-1, with 9 bases that match TRBD2. CDR3 length: 16 residues. V was pared by 0 bases and J by 6 bases, with 6 bases of the junction left unmatched. In germline, CDR1 is SGHDN, CDR2 FVKESK. In DNA, the CDR3 is TGTGCCAGCAGCCAAGAGGGATGGCGGGGGGGCAATGAGCAGTTCTTC. It specifies CASSQEGWRGGNEQFF.

The genes are TRBV29-1 and TRBJ2-1; 8 bases map to TRBD2. The germline V gene has CDR1 SQVTM and CDR2 ANQGSEA. The CDR3 extends over 16 amino acids. Unmatched junction bases numbered 7, after V lost 0 bases and J lost 3 bases. DNA for the CDR3: TGCAGCGTTGAAGATTCGAGACTAGCGAACTACAATGAGCAGTTCTTC. This encodes CSVEDSRLANYNEQFF.

V is TRBV6-4 and J is TRBJ1-2; TRBD1 matches 10 bases. This CDR3 has 14 residues. V was pared by 6 bases and J by 8 bases, with 9 bases of the junction left unmatched. Germline V gene sequence: CDR1 MRHNA, CDR2 SNTAGT. The DNA of the CDR3 is TGTGCCAGCAGATCAGGGACAGGGGTTGACGGCTACACCTTC. Translated, it gives CASRSGTGVDGYTF.

This clone was detected once. J is TRBJ2-2 and V is TRBV7-2; a possible D gene is TRBD2 (6 bases). The CDR3 is made up of 14 amino acids. CDR1 and CDR2 (germline): SGHTA, FQGNSA. V lost 2 bases and J lost 6, with 10 bases in between. Written as DNA, the CDR3 is TGTGCCAGCAGCTTATGGCGGGACTCCGGGGAGCTGTTTTTT. Its protein is CASSLWRDSGELFF.